The 18 T cell receptor beta chains below were found in one sample sequenced in a study of T cell responses to AZD1222 COVID-19 vaccine. TCRdb keeps only in-frame clones here, not all; method: immunoSEQ multiplex PCR. The sample yields more than 85,000 clones, about 87% seen once. Sequenced material: peripheral blood, taken on day 0 of AZD1222 vaccination. The receptors derive from an adult in good health.

This rearrangement joins TRBV29-1 to TRBJ1-1, with 7 nucleotides matching TRBD1. This CDR3 contains 13 residues. Germline trimming cut 5 bases from V and 0 bases from J; bases unmatched to any gene: 3. Germline loops: CDR1 SQVTM, CDR2 ANQGSEA. The CDR3 region has the DNA TGCAGCGTTACGGGGACAGTGAACACTGAAGCTTTCTTT. It is translated as CSVTGTVNTEAFF.

This sequence joins TRBV27 and TRBJ2-1; possible D gene TRBD2, 6 bases. From germline, CDR1 is MNHEY and CDR2 SMNVEV (reference sequence). The V end lost 2 bases, the J end lost 4 bases, and 15 bases lay between the germline ends. CDR3 length: 16 amino acids. CDR3 sequence (DNA): TGTGCCAGCAGTTTAGATGGGGTAGCGGCATACAATGAGCAGTTCTTC. Translated, it gives CASSLDGVAAYNEQFF.

The V gene is TRBV6-1, the J gene TRBJ2-1, with 11 bases fitting TRBD2. The CDR3 consists of 17 residues. Germline CDR1 MNHNS, CDR2 SASEGT. The V and J ends lost 1 base and 6 bases, in that order; junction bases with no gene match: 8. CDR3: CASSEVYGSGRVNEQFF. The CDR3 DNA reads TGTGCCAGCAGTGAAGTTTATGGTAGCGGGAGGGTCAATGAGCAGTTCTTC.

This rearrangement joins TRBV30 to TRBJ1-3; D is unresolved. The CDR3 has 14 residues. Germline CDR1 and CDR2: GTSNPN and SVGIG (reference sequence). The V gene lost 0 bases and the J gene lost 0 bases, with 6 bases spanning the gap. The CDR3 bases are TGTGCCTGGAGTGTTACAAGCTCTGGAAACACCATATATTTT. This translates into CAWSVTSSGNTIYF.

The chain employs TRBV7-2 and TRBJ2-3; D remains ambiguous. V lost 2 bases and J 0 bases, leaving 9 bases between the germline ends. The V gene's germline CDR1 is SGHTA and CDR2 FQGNSA. This CDR3 has 15 residues. In DNA, the CDR3 is TGTGCCAGCAGCTTAAAGGCGTCTAGCACAGATACGCAGTATTTT. Protein sequence: CASSLKASSTDTQYF.

V gene TRBV12-3 or TRBV12-4 combines with J gene TRBJ1-2, with a tentative D call TRBD1 (5 bases). The V end was cut by 6 bases, the J end by 2 bases, with 10 bases between. CDR3 size: 13 residues. CDR3 residues: CASSSAGNYGYTF. CDR3 nucleotides: TGTGCCAGCAGCTCCGCAGGGAACTATGGCTACACCTTC.

This clone was detected only once. The V gene is TRBV2, the J gene TRBJ1-1; D may be TRBD1 (5 bases). Looked up from germline, CDR1 is SNHLY and CDR2 is FYNNEI. This CDR3 region has 12 residues. V dropped 7 bases and J dropped 2 bases, with 8 bases sitting between them. CDR3 in DNA: TGTGCCAGCACTCGGGACAACACTGAAGCTTTCTTT. This translates into CASTRDNTEAFF.

The chain carries TRBV10-1 and TRBJ1-6, with D uncertain. In germline, CDR1 is WNHNN, CDR2 SYGVQD (reference sequence). Trimming took off 2 bases at V and 7 bases at J, with 9 bases between the two ends. This CDR3 contains 14 residues. CDR3 sequence: CASSENGFNSPLHF. In nucleotides, the CDR3 is TGCGCCAGCAGTGAGAACGGTTTCAATTCACCCCTCCACTTT.

The chain combines TRBV18 with TRBJ2-7, with 10 bases lining up with TRBD2. The CDR3 is 14 amino acids. V was pared by 4 bases and J by 5 bases, with 5 bases of the junction left unmatched. The V gene's germline CDR1 is KGHSH and CDR2 LQKENI. Here the CDR3 DNA reads TGTGCCAGCTCACAACTAGCGGGGCTTGACGAGCAGTACTTC. Encoded protein: CASSQLAGLDEQYF.

V is TRBV28 and J is TRBJ1-1, with D hard to call. Trimming removed 9 bases from V and 1 base from J, with 9 bases in between. Germline V gene data show CDR1 as MDHEN and CDR2 as SYDVKM. The CDR3 contains 12 residues. CDR3 DNA: TGTGCCAGTAACGATCAGAACACTGAAGCTTTCTTT. Protein sequence: CASNDQNTEAFF.

The chain joins TRBV6-4 to TRBJ1-2; possibly TRBD1 for D (5 bases). The CDR3 totals 16 residues. The V gene lost 0 bases and the J gene lost 4 bases, with 15 bases spanning the gap. CDR1 and CDR2 (germline): MRHNA, SNTAGT. The CDR3 coding sequence is TGTGCCAGCAGTGACTCGGTCGACGACAGCTTCTATGGCTACACCTTC. Protein product: CASSDSVDDSFYGYTF.

J is TRBJ2-4 and V is TRBV6-4; D call uncertain. Germline values: CDR1 MRHNA, CDR2 SNTAGT. There are 13 residues in the CDR3. Trimming removed 3 bases from V and 7 bases from J, with 10 bases in between. The CDR3: CASSDMAGNIQYF. In nucleotides, the CDR3 is TGTGCCAGCAGTGATATGGCCGGGAACATTCAGTACTTC.

The V gene is TRBV6-5, the J gene TRBJ1-5, with D unresolved. Trimming pared 8 bases from V and 2 bases from J, leaving 4 bases between. The CDR3 totals 11 residues. Germline CDR1 is MNHEY and CDR2 is SVGAGI. The CDR3 loop reads CASEGNQPQHF. The CDR3 DNA follows: TGTGCCAGCGAGGGCAATCAGCCCCAGCATTTT.

V and J are TRBV4-2 and TRBJ1-1; D may be TRBD1 (5 bases). The germline V gene encodes CDR1 LGHNA and CDR2 YNFKEQ. This CDR3 has 14 amino acids. Trimming removed 4 bases at V and 5 bases at J, with 14 bases between. CDR3 in amino acids: CASSLPGAVTEAFF. As DNA, the CDR3 is TGTGCCAGCAGCCTCCCCGGGGCCGTTACTGAAGCTTTCTTT.

The chain joins TRBV7-3 to TRBJ1-1, with 7 bases lining up with TRBD1. V trimming: 5 bases; J trimming: 5 bases; junction bases outside the gene matches: 14. Germline V gene lookup returns CDR1 SGHTA and CDR2 FQGTGA. This CDR3 has 16 amino acids. CDR3 amino acids: CASSPTPGGGVTEAFF. CDR3 nucleotides: TGTGCCAGCAGCCCAACACCGGGAGGGGGCGTTACTGAAGCTTTCTTT.

The chain recombines TRBV30 with TRBJ1-3; D not resolved. This CDR3 has 16 residues. Trimming shortened V by 1 base and J by 4 bases, and 17 bases separated the two germline ends. Germline V lookup: CDR1 GTSNPN, CDR2 SVGIG (reference sequence). The CDR3 sequence is CAWSAEGRLGGNTIYF. DNA for the CDR3: TGTGCCTGGAGTGCGGAAGGAAGGTTGGGGGGAAACACCATATATTTT.

The J gene is TRBJ1-1, the V gene TRBV10-2; 9 bases match TRBD1. V lost 9 bases to trimming and J lost 5 bases; unmatched junction nucleotides: 4. CDR3 length: 12 residues. Germline-derived CDR1 and CDR2 are WSHSY and SAAADI. DNA of the CDR3: TGCGCCAGTAGACAGGGGGAAACTGAAGCTTTCTTT. Translating gives CASRQGETEAFF.

The rearrangement uses TRBV5-1 and TRBJ2-2; 9 nucleotides match TRBD2. Germline CDR1 and CDR2: SGHRS and YFSETQ. This CDR3 has 18 residues. After removal of 4 bases from V and 0 bases from J, the junction contained 10 bases not matched to a gene. CDR3 region: CASSPRTSALANTGELFF. As DNA, the CDR3 is TGCGCCAGCAGCCCCCGGACTAGCGCGCTTGCGAACACCGGGGAGCTGTTTTTT.